This is a list of T cell receptor beta chains from one sample in a study of T cell repertoires in ileal Crohn's disease. Method: immunoSEQ multiplex PCR; TCRdb's copy keeps in-frame clones and lacks some. The table records some 4,500 clones, approximately 80% of them present only once. Sequencing was carried out using ileal tissue. The receptors come from an adult with Crohn's disease. Both conserved end residues are part of each CDR3. D genes are given only for firm matches. Where a row states a size, it is once, few, many or the class of an expanded clone; other rows omit it.

j_call: TRBJ2-3
d_call: .
clone_size: .
v_call: TRBV5-1
cdr3_nt: TGCGCCAGCAGCTTGGCCTTAATGGGAGGGGGGGTCACAGATACGCAGTATTTT
cdr3_aa: CASSLALMGGGVTDTQYF

j_call: TRBJ1-3
d_call: TRBD1
clone_size: .
v_call: TRBV5-1
cdr3_nt: TGCGCCAGCAGCGTGACAGGGAAGATAAACACCATATATTTT
cdr3_aa: CASSVTGKINTIYF

j_call: TRBJ2-1
d_call: TRBD2
clone_size: hyperexpanded
v_call: TRBV10-2
cdr3_nt: TGCGCCAGCAGTGGACTAGCCTCCTACAATGAGCAGTTCTTC
cdr3_aa: CASSGLASYNEQFF

j_call: TRBJ2-3
d_call: TRBD1
clone_size: .
v_call: TRBV9
cdr3_nt: TGTGCCAGCAGCGTAGCAGGAAGGACAGGCCCTATCCCAGATACGCAGTATTTT
cdr3_aa: CASSVAGRTGPIPDTQYF

j_call: TRBJ1-6
d_call: TRBD1
clone_size: .
v_call: TRBV10-3
cdr3_nt: TGTGCCATCAGTGAGTCTCAGGGGGATTCACCCCTCCACTTT
cdr3_aa: CAISESQGDSPLHF

j_call: TRBJ1-1
d_call: TRBD1
clone_size: .
v_call: TRBV4-1
cdr3_nt: TGCGCCAGCAGCCAGTCCAGGGGGAAGAGCACTGAAGCTTTCTTT
cdr3_aa: CASSQSRGKSTEAFF

j_call: TRBJ1-1
d_call: TRBD1
clone_size: .
v_call: TRBV12-5
cdr3_nt: TGTGCTAGTGGTTTGGGACAGGGGGTAACTGAAGCTTTCTTT
cdr3_aa: CASGLGQGVTEAFF

j_call: TRBJ2-5
d_call: .
clone_size: .
v_call: TRBV15
cdr3_nt: TGTGCCTCAAAGAGAGGCGGTGGGGAGACCCAGTACTTC
cdr3_aa: CASKRGGGETQYF

j_call: TRBJ2-1
d_call: TRBD2
clone_size: .
v_call: TRBV30
cdr3_nt: TGTGCCTGGAGTGGGCGCGGGGGGCAGTACAATGAGCAGTTCTTC
cdr3_aa: CAWSGRGGQYNEQFF

j_call: TRBJ1-1
d_call: TRBD1
clone_size: .
v_call: TRBV18
cdr3_nt: TGTGCCAGCTCACCGAAGCAGGGGGCTAAAGGGAACACTGAAGCTTTCTTT
cdr3_aa: CASSPKQGAKGNTEAFF

j_call: TRBJ1-1
d_call: TRBD1
clone_size: .
v_call: TRBV29-1
cdr3_nt: TGCAGCGTTGAAGGGTACAACAGGGGGCCGCGCACTGAAGCTTTCTTT
cdr3_aa: CSVEGYNRGPRTEAFF

j_call: TRBJ2-2
d_call: .
clone_size: .
v_call: TRBV5-1
cdr3_nt: TGCGCCAGCAGCATCCATGGGATGGCAGGGGCCACCGGGGAGCTGTTTTTT
cdr3_aa: CASSIHGMAGATGELFF

j_call: TRBJ1-2
d_call: TRBD1
clone_size: .
v_call: TRBV5-1
cdr3_nt: TGCGCCAGCAGACCCGGCGTCGACAGGGTTGGTGGCTACACCTTC
cdr3_aa: CASRPGVDRVGGYTF

j_call: TRBJ2-3
d_call: .
clone_size: .
v_call: TRBV5-1
cdr3_nt: TGCGCCAGCAGCTTGGCCCAGGGTCCTCCCCACACAGATACGCAGTATTTT
cdr3_aa: CASSLAQGPPHTDTQYF

j_call: TRBJ1-2
d_call: .
clone_size: .
v_call: TRBV30
cdr3_nt: TGTGCCTGGAGTGCAGCCGGGACTACCTTAAACGGCTACACCTTC
cdr3_aa: CAWSAAGTTLNGYTF

j_call: TRBJ2-1
d_call: .
clone_size: .
v_call: TRBV5-4
cdr3_nt: TGTGCCAGCAGCTTTACTTCCCAGGGCAATGAGCAGTTCTTC
cdr3_aa: CASSFTSQGNEQFF

j_call: TRBJ1-5
d_call: .
clone_size: .
v_call: TRBV19
cdr3_nt: TGTGCCAGTAGTGTGCATCCTAATTGCGGCAATCAGCCCCAGCATTTT
cdr3_aa: CASSVHPNCGNQPQHF

j_call: TRBJ2-3
d_call: TRBD2
clone_size: .
v_call: TRBV6-1
cdr3_nt: TGTGCCAGCAGTGAAGCGCTAGCGGGGGGCACAGATACGCAGTATTTT
cdr3_aa: CASSEALAGGTDTQYF

j_call: TRBJ1-1
d_call: .
clone_size: .
v_call: TRBV5-1
cdr3_nt: TGCGCCAGCAGCTTGGCCGCGGGGGGCACTGAAGCTTTCTTT
cdr3_aa: CASSLAAGGTEAFF

j_call: TRBJ1-1
d_call: .
clone_size: .
v_call: TRBV29-1
cdr3_nt: TGCAGCGTTTTAGAGGCTGAAGCTTTCTTT
cdr3_aa: CSVLEAEAFF

j_call: TRBJ2-3
d_call: TRBD1
clone_size: .
v_call: TRBV29-1
cdr3_nt: TGCAGCGTTGGCAAGCAGGGGGCATCAGATACGCAGTATTTT
cdr3_aa: CSVGKQGASDTQYF

j_call: TRBJ2-7
d_call: .
clone_size: .
v_call: TRBV28
cdr3_nt: TGTGCCAGCAGTTTAGGCAGGGCTCTAGTCGAGCAGTACTTC
cdr3_aa: CASSLGRALVEQYF

j_call: TRBJ1-2
d_call: TRBD1
clone_size: .
v_call: TRBV7-2
cdr3_nt: TGTGCCAGCAGCTTAAAAGGACAGGGGGCCGAGGGCTACACCTTC
cdr3_aa: CASSLKGQGAEGYTF

j_call: TRBJ1-2
d_call: TRBD1
clone_size: .
v_call: TRBV2
cdr3_nt: TGTGCCAGAACAGGGGCGCGAGGCTACACCTTC
cdr3_aa: CARTGARGYTF

j_call: TRBJ1-1
d_call: .
clone_size: .
v_call: TRBV6-7
cdr3_nt: TGTGCCAGCAGTTACTTTTTCCCGACGGGTGACACTGAAGCTTTCTTT
cdr3_aa: CASSYFFPTGDTEAFF

j_call: TRBJ1-2
d_call: .
clone_size: .
v_call: TRBV27
cdr3_nt: TGTGCCAGCAGTTTGTACAGGAATGGTGGCTACACCTTC
cdr3_aa: CASSLYRNGGYTF

j_call: TRBJ2-7
d_call: .
clone_size: .
v_call: TRBV7-9
cdr3_nt: TGTGCCAGCAGCTTAACGGGCTACGAGCAGTACTTC
cdr3_aa: CASSLTGYEQYF

j_call: TRBJ2-7
d_call: .
clone_size: .
v_call: TRBV7-9
cdr3_nt: TGTGCCAGCAGCTTAGTTATTCGGGAGACCTACGAGCAGTACTTC
cdr3_aa: CASSLVIRETYEQYF

j_call: TRBJ1-5
d_call: .
clone_size: .
v_call: TRBV7-8
cdr3_nt: TGTGCCAGCAGCGAAAGGACACCCTATAGCAATCAGCCCCAGCATTTT
cdr3_aa: CASSERTPYSNQPQHF

j_call: TRBJ2-3
d_call: TRBD1
clone_size: .
v_call: TRBV14
cdr3_nt: TGTGCCAGCAGCCAAATAAAGACAGGGGCAGATACGCAGTATTTT
cdr3_aa: CASSQIKTGADTQYF

j_call: TRBJ2-7
d_call: TRBD1
clone_size: .
v_call: TRBV12-5
cdr3_nt: TGTGCTAGTGGCCGATCCGGACAGGGGGGAATGATATCCTACGAGCAGTACTTC
cdr3_aa: CASGRSGQGGMISYEQYF

j_call: TRBJ2-2
d_call: .
clone_size: .
v_call: TRBV25-1
cdr3_nt: TGTGCCAGCAGTGGGTTAGGGGGAGTTGCCGGGGAGCTGTTTTTT
cdr3_aa: CASSGLGGVAGELFF

j_call: TRBJ2-7
d_call: TRBD1
clone_size: .
v_call: TRBV9
cdr3_nt: TGTGCCAGCAGCGTAGCTGGACAGGCGCCCTACGAGCAGTACTTC
cdr3_aa: CASSVAGQAPYEQYF

j_call: TRBJ1-5
d_call: .
clone_size: once
v_call: TRBV6-1
cdr3_nt: TGTGCCAGCACCTTGGCGGGACGGGAGCCCCAGCATTTT
cdr3_aa: CASTLAGREPQHF

j_call: TRBJ2-7
d_call: TRBD1
clone_size: once
v_call: TRBV5-5
cdr3_nt: TGTGCCAGCAGCTTGGGACAGGGTGGCTCCTACGAGCAGTACTTC
cdr3_aa: CASSLGQGGSYEQYF

j_call: TRBJ1-1
d_call: .
clone_size: few
v_call: TRBV5-1
cdr3_nt: TGCGCCAGCAGCTTCCAGGGGATGAACACTGAAGCTTTCTTT
cdr3_aa: CASSFQGMNTEAFF

j_call: TRBJ2-1
d_call: TRBD1
clone_size: .
v_call: TRBV5-1
cdr3_nt: TGCGCCAGCAGCTTGCAGACCCCCGGGACAGGGGCCGGGGATGAGCAGTTCTTC
cdr3_aa: CASSLQTPGTGAGDEQFF

j_call: TRBJ2-7
d_call: TRBD2
clone_size: once
v_call: TRBV5-5
cdr3_nt: TGTGCCAGCAGCCCGCTGGGGGGGGACGAGCAGTACTTC
cdr3_aa: CASSPLGGDEQYF

j_call: TRBJ2-3
d_call: TRBD2
clone_size: .
v_call: TRBV4-2
cdr3_nt: TGTGCCAGCAGCCAAGATCGCGCGGGGGGGCCAGATACGCAGTATTTT
cdr3_aa: CASSQDRAGGPDTQYF

j_call: TRBJ2-7
d_call: TRBD2
clone_size: few
v_call: TRBV2
cdr3_nt: TGTGCCAGCAGGGAAAGTACTAGCGGGGTATCCTACGAGCAGTACTTC
cdr3_aa: CASRESTSGVSYEQYF

j_call: TRBJ2-7
d_call: TRBD2
clone_size: .
v_call: TRBV13
cdr3_nt: TGTGCCAGCAGCTTCCCAACGGGAGGCACGAGAGGGGAGGCCTACGAGCAGTACTTC
cdr3_aa: CASSFPTGGTRGEAYEQYF

j_call: TRBJ1-2
d_call: .
clone_size: .
v_call: TRBV18
cdr3_nt: TGTGCCAGCTCACCGGACAGAAACTATGGCTACACCTTC
cdr3_aa: CASSPDRNYGYTF

j_call: TRBJ1-5
d_call: TRBD1
clone_size: .
v_call: TRBV5-1
cdr3_nt: TGCGCCAGCAGCTTGGCCCCAGGGGGCGCTTCTAGTCAGCCCCAGCATTTT
cdr3_aa: CASSLAPGGASSQPQHF

j_call: TRBJ1-5
d_call: .
clone_size: .
v_call: TRBV10-3
cdr3_nt: TGTGCCATCAGGGCGGAAGGGGGGGCTAATCAGCCCCAGCATTTT
cdr3_aa: CAIRAEGGANQPQHF

j_call: TRBJ1-1
d_call: TRBD1
clone_size: .
v_call: TRBV6-1
cdr3_nt: TGTGCCAGCAGCCTACAGGGGGAGAAAGACACTGAAGCTTTCTTT
cdr3_aa: CASSLQGEKDTEAFF

j_call: TRBJ1-2
d_call: .
clone_size: .
v_call: TRBV2
cdr3_nt: TGTGCCAGCAGTGAAACCTCATCTTGGGGCAGGGTACCGGGCTACACCTTC
cdr3_aa: CASSETSSWGRVPGYTF

j_call: TRBJ2-7
d_call: TRBD2
clone_size: .
v_call: TRBV7-9
cdr3_nt: TGTGCCAGCAGCTTTCAGGGGACTAGCGGCGAGCAGTACTTC
cdr3_aa: CASSFQGTSGEQYF

j_call: TRBJ1-4
d_call: .
clone_size: .
v_call: TRBV7-2
cdr3_nt: TGTGCCAGCAGCGTGGAGAACAATGAAAAACTGTTTTTT
cdr3_aa: CASSVENNEKLFF

j_call: TRBJ1-1
d_call: .
clone_size: .
v_call: TRBV28
cdr3_nt: TGTGCCAGCAGTTCCCCCCCCACACGGGAGGGGGCTTTCTTT
cdr3_aa: CASSSPPTREGAFF

j_call: TRBJ1-6
d_call: TRBD1
clone_size: .
v_call: TRBV6-1
cdr3_nt: TGTGCCAGCGGCCCAGGACAGGGGGCAAATTCACCCCTCCACTTT
cdr3_aa: CASGPGQGANSPLHF